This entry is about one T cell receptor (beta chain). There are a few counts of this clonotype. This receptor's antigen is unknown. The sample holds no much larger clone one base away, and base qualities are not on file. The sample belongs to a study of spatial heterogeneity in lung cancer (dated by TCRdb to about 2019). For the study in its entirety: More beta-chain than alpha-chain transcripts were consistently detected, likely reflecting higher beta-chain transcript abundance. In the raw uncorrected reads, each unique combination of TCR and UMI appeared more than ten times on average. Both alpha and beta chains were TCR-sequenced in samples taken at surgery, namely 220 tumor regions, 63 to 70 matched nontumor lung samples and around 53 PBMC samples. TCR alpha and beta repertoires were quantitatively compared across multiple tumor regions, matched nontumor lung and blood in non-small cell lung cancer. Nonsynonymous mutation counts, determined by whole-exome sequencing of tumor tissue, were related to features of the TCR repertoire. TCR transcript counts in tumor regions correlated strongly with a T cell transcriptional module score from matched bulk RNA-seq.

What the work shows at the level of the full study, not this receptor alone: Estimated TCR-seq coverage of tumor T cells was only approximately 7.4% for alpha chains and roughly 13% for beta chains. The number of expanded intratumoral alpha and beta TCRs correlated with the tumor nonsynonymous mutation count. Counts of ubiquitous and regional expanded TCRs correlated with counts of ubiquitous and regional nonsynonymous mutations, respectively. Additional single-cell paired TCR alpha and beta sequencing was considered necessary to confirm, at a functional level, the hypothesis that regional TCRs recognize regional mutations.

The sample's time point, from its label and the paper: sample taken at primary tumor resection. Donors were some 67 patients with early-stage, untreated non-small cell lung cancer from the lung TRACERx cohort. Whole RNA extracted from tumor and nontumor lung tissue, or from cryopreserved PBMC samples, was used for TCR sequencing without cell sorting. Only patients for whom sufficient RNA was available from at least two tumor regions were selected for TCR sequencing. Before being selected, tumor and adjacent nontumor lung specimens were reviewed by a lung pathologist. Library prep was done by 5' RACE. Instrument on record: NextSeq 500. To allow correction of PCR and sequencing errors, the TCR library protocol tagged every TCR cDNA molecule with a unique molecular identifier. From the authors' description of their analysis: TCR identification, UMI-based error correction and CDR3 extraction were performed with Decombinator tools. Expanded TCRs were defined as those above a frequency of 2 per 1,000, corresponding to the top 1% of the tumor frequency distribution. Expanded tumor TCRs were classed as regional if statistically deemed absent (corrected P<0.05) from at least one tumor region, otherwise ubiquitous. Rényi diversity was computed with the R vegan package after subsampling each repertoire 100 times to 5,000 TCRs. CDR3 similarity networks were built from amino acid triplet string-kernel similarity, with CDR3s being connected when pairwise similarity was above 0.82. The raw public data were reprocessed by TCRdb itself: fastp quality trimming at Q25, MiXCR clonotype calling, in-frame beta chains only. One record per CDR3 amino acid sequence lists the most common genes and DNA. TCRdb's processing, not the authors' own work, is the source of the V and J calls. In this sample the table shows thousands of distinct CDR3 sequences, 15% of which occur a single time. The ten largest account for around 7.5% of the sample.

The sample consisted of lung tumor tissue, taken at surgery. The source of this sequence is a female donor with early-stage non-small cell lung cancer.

CDR3 reads: CASSRDWTPTDTQYF. The DNA sequence is as follows: TGTGCCAGCAGCCGGGACTGGACCCCCACAGATACGCAGTATTTT. The chain uses TRBV12-3 or TRBV12-4 and TRBJ2-3, and the D gene may be TRBD2, 6 bases matching. The CDR3 runs 15 amino acids, cysteine and phenylalanine included. Only CDR3 DNA remains: 45 bases, in frame from the first base. The junction carries 15 bases between V and J, which are trimmed by 6 bases and 2 bases respectively.